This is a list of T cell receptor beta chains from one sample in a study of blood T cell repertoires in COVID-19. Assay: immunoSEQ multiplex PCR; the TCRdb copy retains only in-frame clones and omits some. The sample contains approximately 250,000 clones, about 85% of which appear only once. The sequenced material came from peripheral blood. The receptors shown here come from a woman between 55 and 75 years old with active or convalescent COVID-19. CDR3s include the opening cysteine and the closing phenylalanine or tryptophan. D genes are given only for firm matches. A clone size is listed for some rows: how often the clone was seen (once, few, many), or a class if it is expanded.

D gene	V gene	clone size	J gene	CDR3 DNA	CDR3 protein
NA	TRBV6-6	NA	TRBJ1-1	TGTGCCAGCAGTTACTCATCAAGCGGGGGAGCTTTCTTT	CASSYSSSGGAFF
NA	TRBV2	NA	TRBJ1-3	TGTGCCAGCAGTGTTGGTCCGGACAGCGCTGGAAACACCATATATTTT	CASSVGPDSAGNTIYF
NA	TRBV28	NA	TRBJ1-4	TGTGCCAGCAGTTTTACTATTGGTGCGGCAGTATATGCAACTAATGAAAAACTGTTTTTT	CASSFTIGAAVYATNEKLFF
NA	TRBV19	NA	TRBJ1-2	TGTGCCAGTAGTGGGAGCCCAGACGGCTTCTATGGCTACACCTTC	CASSGSPDGFYGYTF
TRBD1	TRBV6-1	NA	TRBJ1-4	TGTGCCAGCAGTGAAAGGGGACAGGGGTTATGGGAAAAACTGTTTTTT	CASSERGQGLWEKLFF
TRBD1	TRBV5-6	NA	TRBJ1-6	TGTGCCAGCAGCTCCAGACAGGGTATTTCACCCCTCCACTTT	CASSSRQGISPLHF
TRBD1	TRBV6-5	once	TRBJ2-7	TGTGCCAGCAGTCCCCCGGGACAGGGGGCGCCTAAGCAGTACTTC	CASSPPGQGAPKQYF
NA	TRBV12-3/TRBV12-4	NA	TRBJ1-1	TGTGCCAGCAGTTTTGCAGGTAACACTGAAGCTTTCTTT	CASSFAGNTEAFF
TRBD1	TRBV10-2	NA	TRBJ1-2	TGCGCCAGCAGTGAGGGGGGGACAGGGAGTCCTCCTATTGGTGGCTACACCTTC	CASSEGGTGSPPIGGYTF
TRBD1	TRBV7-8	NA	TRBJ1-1	TGTGCCAGCAGCCGTTCACAGGGGTACACTGAAGCTTTCTTT	CASSRSQGYTEAFF
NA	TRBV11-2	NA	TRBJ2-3	TGTGCCAGCAGCTTGTCGGGACACACAACAGATACGCAGTATTTT	CASSLSGHTTDTQYF
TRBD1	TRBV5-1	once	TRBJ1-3	TGCGCCAGCAGCCACGGGACAGGGCAACCTAACCTACGAGGAAACACCATATATTTT	CASSHGTGQPNLRGNTIYF
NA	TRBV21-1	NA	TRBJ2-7	TGTGCCAGCAGCAAAGCCCCCCGGGACAGGGGGACCACCTACGAGCAGTACTTC	CASSKAPRDRGTTYEQYF
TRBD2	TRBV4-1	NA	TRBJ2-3	TGCGCCAGCAGCCAAGGGGTAGCGGGGGGTCGCACAGATACGCAGTATTTT	CASSQGVAGGRTDTQYF
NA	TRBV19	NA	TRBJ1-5	TGTGCCAGTAGTTGGGGGCACGATCAGCCCCAGCATTTT	CASSWGHDQPQHF
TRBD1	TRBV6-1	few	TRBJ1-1	TGTGCCAGCAGTGGCATAAGGGACAGGGGGTCCTTGAACACTGAAGCTTTCTTT	CASSGIRDRGSLNTEAFF
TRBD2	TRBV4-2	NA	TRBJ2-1	TGTGCCAGCAGCCACGAAAGGACTAGCGGGATGGATGAGCAGTTCTTC	CASSHERTSGMDEQFF
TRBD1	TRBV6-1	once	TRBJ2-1	TGTGCCAGCAGTGACCACAGGGGGATATGGTTCTTC	CASSDHRGIWFF
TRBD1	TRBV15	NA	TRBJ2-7	TGTGCCACCAGCAGAGCTTCCCCAAGGGCAGGGGGCGTTTACGAGCAGTACTTC	CATSRASPRAGGVYEQYF
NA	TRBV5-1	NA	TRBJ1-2	TGCGCCAGCAGCACGGGGGGCCGGGTCTCATATGGCTACACCTTC	CASSTGGRVSYGYTF
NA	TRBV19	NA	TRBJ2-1	TGTGCCAGTAGAAAGACTAGAGTCAATGAGCAGTTCTTC	CASRKTRVNEQFF
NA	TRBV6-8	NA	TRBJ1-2	TGTGCCAGCAGCACCCTCGGGGGGGGACGGCATGGCTACACCTTC	CASSTLGGGRHGYTF
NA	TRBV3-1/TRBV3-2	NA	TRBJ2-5	TGTGCCAGCAGCCAAGATGGGCCGGTATTAGGAGAGACCCAGTACTTC	CASSQDGPVLGETQYF
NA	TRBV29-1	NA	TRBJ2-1	TGCAGCGTTGATCCTGGACTTAATGAGCAGTTCTTC	CSVDPGLNEQFF